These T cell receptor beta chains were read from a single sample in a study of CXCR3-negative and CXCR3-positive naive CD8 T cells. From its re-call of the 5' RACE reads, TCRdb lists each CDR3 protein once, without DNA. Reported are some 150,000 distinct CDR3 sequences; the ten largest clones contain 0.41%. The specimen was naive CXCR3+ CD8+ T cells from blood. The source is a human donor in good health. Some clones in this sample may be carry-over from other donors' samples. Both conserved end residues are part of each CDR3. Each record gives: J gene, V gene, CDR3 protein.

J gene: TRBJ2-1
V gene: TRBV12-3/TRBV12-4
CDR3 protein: CASSSAGEPLYNEQFF

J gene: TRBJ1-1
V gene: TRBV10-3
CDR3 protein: CAISREGTEAFF

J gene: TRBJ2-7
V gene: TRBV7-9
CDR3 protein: CASSDPGQAYEQYF

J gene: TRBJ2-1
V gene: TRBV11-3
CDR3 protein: CASSLGRNEQFF

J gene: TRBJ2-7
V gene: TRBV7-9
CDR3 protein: CASSTGLAGGPSYEQYF

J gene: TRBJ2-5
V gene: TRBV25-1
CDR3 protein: CASKGKYQETQYF

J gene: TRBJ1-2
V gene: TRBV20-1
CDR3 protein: CSAKIRENYGYTF

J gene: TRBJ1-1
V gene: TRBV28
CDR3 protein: CASSPTVDTEAFF

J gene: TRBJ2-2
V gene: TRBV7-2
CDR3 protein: CASSSSGWELFF

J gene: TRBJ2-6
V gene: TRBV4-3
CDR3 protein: CASSPTETGANVLTF

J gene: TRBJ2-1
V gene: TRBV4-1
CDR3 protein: CASSQERGGGNEQFF

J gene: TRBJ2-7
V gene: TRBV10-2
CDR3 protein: CASSSGTPRHEQYF

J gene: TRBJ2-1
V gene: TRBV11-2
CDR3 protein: CASSLQAEDEQFF

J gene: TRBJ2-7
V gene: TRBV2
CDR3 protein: CASSPIPGYDEQYF

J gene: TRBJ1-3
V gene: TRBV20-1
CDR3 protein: CSARARSSGNTIYF

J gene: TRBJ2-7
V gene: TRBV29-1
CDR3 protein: CSATGQGGEQYF

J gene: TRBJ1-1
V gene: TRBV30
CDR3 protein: CAWSVLADTEAFF

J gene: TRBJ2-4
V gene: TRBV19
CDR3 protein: CASSIVQAGGIQYF

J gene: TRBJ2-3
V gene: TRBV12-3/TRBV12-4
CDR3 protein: CASSSEGTDTQYF

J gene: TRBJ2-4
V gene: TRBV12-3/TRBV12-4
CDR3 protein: CASSPDSSPDKNIQYF

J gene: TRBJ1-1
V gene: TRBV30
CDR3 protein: CAWKVWGDTEAFF

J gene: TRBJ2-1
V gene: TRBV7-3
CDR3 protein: CASSLDFSSYNEQFF

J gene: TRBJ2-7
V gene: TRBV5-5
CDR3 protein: CASSWAQTGGHEQYF

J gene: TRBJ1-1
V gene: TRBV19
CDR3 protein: CASSVQGAWNTEAFF

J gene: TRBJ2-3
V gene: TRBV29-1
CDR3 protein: CSVWGQEDTDTQYF

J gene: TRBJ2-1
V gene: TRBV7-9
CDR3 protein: CASSQNYHRMGSYNEQFF